This T cell receptor beta chain was sequenced during a study of cytomegalovirus exposure and HLA in healthy donors. The study's findings and limits: Specific recognition of CMV antigens was confirmed in vitro for a few chains (all CMV-associated).

Both 60 Vbeta primers and 13 Jbeta primers went into the PCR. The repertoire was sequenced with immunoSEQ multiplex PCR; TCRdb's copy has only in-frame clones and lacks some. In the table there are 110,000 to 150,000 clones, 65% to 80% of which are singletons. As for this clone: Its specificity is unknown.

The germline V gene has CDR1 SGHVS and CDR2 FQNEAQ. The junction had 7 bases not matched to a gene; V was cut back by 5 bases and J by 9 bases. The CDR3 is made up of 12 amino acids. This chain uses TRBV7-8 with TRBJ2-7, with 7 bases fitting TRBD1. The sequence derives from a male donor in good health and CMV-seropositive. Specimen: PBMCs. The CDR3 nucleotides are TGTGCCAGCAGCGACGGGACAGTGCGGCAGTACTTC. It yields the protein CASSDGTVRQYF. The variable domain in full, with the rest retrieved from reference TRBV7-8 and TRBJ2-7, is GAGVSQSPRYKVAKRGQDVALRCDPISGHVSLFWYQQALGQGPEFLTYFQNEAQLDKSGLPSDRFFAERPEGSVSTLKIQRTQQEDSAVYLCASSDGTVRQYFGPGTRLTVT.